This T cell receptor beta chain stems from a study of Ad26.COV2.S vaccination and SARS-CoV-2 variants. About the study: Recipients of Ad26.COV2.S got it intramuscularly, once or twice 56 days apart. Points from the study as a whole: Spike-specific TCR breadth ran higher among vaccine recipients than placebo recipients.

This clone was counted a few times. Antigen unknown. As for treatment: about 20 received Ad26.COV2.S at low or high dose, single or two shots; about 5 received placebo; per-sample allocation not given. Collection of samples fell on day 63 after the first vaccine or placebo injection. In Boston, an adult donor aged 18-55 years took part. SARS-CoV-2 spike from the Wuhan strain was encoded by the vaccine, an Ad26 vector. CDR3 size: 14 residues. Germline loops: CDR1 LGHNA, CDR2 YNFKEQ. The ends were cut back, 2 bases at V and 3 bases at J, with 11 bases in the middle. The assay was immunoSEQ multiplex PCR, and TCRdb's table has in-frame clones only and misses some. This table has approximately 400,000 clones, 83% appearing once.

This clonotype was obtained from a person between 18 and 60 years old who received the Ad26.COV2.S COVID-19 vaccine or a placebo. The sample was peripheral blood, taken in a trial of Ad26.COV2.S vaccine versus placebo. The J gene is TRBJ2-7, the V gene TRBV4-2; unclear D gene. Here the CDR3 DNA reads TGTGCCAGCAGCCAATTTTGGGCCGGCTACGAGCAGTACTTC. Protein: CASSQFWAGYEQYF.